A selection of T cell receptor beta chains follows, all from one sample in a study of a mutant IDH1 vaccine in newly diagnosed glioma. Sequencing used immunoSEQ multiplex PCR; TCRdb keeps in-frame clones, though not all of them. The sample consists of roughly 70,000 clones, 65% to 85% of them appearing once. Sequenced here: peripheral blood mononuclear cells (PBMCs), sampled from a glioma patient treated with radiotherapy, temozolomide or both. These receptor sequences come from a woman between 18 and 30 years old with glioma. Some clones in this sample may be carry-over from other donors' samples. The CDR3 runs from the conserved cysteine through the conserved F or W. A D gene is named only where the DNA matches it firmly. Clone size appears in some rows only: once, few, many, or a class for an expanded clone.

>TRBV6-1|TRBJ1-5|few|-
TGTGCCAGCAGTGAGGCAGCAGGGTCAGAACAGCCCCAGCATTTT
CASSEAAGSEQPQHF
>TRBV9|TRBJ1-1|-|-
TGTGCCAGCAGCGTAGCGGGGGGCGGGTACGACACTGAAGCTTTCTTT
CASSVAGGGYDTEAFF
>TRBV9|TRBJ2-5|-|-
TGTGCCAGCAGCGATTACGGCTCGGGGGGCCTCCGGGAGACCCAGTACTTC
CASSDYGSGGLRETQYF
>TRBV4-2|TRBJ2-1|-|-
TGTGCCAGCAGCCAAGGACGGGCCAGGCCGGGGGAGCAGTTCTTC
CASSQGRARPGEQFF
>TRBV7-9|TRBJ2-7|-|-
TGTGCCAGCAGCTTAGCGCACCCCGTTGGGGAGCAGTACTTC
CASSLAHPVGEQYF
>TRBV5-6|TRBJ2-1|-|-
TGTGCCAGCAGCTTGGATCAGTTCTACAATGAGCAGTTCTTC
CASSLDQFYNEQFF
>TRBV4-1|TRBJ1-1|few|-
TGCGCCAGCAGCCCTTCTGGGAACTTTTTCGTAGCTTTCTTT
CASSPSGNFFVAFF
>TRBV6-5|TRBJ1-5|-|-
TGTGCCAGCAGTGGGACGACCGTCAATCAGCCCCAGCATTTT
CASSGTTVNQPQHF
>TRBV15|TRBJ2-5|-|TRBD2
TGTGCCACCAGCATCCCTAGCGGTCAAGAGACCCAGTACTTC
CATSIPSGQETQYF
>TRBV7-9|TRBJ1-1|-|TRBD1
TGTGCCAGCAGCCTGACAGGGACACGGCTGAACACTGAAGCTTTCTTT
CASSLTGTRLNTEAFF
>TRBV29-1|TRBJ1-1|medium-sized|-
TGCAGCGTTGAAGAGGGGAACACTGAAGCTTTCTTT
CSVEEGNTEAFF
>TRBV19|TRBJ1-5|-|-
TGTGCCAGTACACGCAGGGAGAGCAATCAGCCCCAGCATTTT
CASTRRESNQPQHF
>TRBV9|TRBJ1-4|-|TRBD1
TGTGCCAGCAGCGTGGGACAGGGGATCGAAAAACTGTTTTTT
CASSVGQGIEKLFF
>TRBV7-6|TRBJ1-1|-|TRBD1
TGTGCCAGCAGCGAATTTCTGGGACAGGGCTCGAGTGAAGCTTTCTTT
CASSEFLGQGSSEAFF
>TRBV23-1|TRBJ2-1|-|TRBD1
TGCGCCAGCCTCCCGGACAGGGTGTCCTACAATGAGCAGTTCTTC
CASLPDRVSYNEQFF
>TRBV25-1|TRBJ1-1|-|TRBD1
TGTGCCAGCAGTGAATATCGCCCGGGACAGGGGAACACTGAAGCTTTCTTT
CASSEYRPGQGNTEAFF
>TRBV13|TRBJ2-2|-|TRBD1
TGTGCCAGCAGCGTGCCCGGGACAGGGAAAACCCCCGGGGAGCTGTTTTTT
CASSVPGTGKTPGELFF
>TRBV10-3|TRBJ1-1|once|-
TGTGCCATCAGTGAGTTGGCAGAGAACACTGAAGCTTTCTTT
CAISELAENTEAFF
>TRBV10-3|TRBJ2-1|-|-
TGTGCCATCAGTGAACAGTTGGGGGATGAGCAGTTCTTC
CAISEQLGDEQFF
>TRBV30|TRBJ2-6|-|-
TGTGCCTGGAGTGTCTTCCCGGCGGGGGGGGCCAACGTCCTGACTTTC
CAWSVFPAGGANVLTF
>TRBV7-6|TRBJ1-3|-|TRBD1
TGTGCCAGCAGCTTAGCAGTGGGCCGCCGGGACAGGGTGAAAACTGGAAACACCATATATTTT
CASSLAVGRRDRVKTGNTIYF
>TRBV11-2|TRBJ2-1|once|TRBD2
TGTGCCAGCAACTACGTAGCGGGAGGGGATGAGCAGTTCTTC
CASNYVAGGDEQFF
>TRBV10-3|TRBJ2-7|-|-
TGTGCCATCAGTGAACCGGGGAGTGGAGCCTCCTACGAGCAGTACTTC
CAISEPGSGASYEQYF
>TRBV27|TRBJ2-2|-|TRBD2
TGTGCCAGCAGTTCCTACCAGCGGGGGGGCGTGACCGGGGAGCTGTTTTTT
CASSSYQRGGVTGELFF
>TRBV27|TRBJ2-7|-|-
TGTGCCAGCAGTAGCCGGGACGATGACTACGAGCAGTACTTC
CASSSRDDDYEQYF
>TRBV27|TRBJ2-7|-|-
TGTGCCAGCAGTTTAAAGTCTTGGGCTTCCTACGAGCAGTACTTC
CASSLKSWASYEQYF
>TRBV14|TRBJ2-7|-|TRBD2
TGTGCCAGCAGCCCAAGTCTAGCGGGGCTCTACGAGCAGTACTTC
CASSPSLAGLYEQYF
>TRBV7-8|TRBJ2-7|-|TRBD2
TGTGCCAGCAGGAAGCGGGAGCCCTCCTACGAGCAGTACTTC
CASRKREPSYEQYF
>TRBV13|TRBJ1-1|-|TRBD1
TGTGCCAGCAGCCTCCGACAGGGAACTGAAGCTTTCTTT
CASSLRQGTEAFF
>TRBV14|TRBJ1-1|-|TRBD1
TGTGCCAGCAGCCGAGGGACAGCCCCGAACACTGAAGCTTTCTTT
CASSRGTAPNTEAFF
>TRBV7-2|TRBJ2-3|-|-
TGTGCCAGCTTGGACTGGGCCACAGATACGCAGTATTTT
CASLDWATDTQYF
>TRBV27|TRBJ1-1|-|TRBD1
TGTGCCAGCAGTCGGGGCATTGACTTGACAGGGAGATTTGAAGCTTTCTTT
CASSRGIDLTGRFEAFF
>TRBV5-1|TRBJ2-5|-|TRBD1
TGCGCCAGCAGCAAAGGACAGGGGCCCCAAGAGACCCAGTACTTC
CASSKGQGPQETQYF
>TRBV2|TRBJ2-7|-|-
TGTGCCAGCAGTCAGGGGGGCCCTACCTACGAGCAGTACTTC
CASSQGGPTYEQYF
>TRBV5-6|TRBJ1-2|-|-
TGTGCCAGCAGCGTTCCGGGCCTCGGAGACTATGGCTACACCTTC
CASSVPGLGDYGYTF
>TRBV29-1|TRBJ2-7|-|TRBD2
TGCAGCGTTAAGACTAGCGGCAACGAGCAGTACTTC
CSVKTSGNEQYF
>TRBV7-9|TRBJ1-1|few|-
TGTGCCAGCAGCCACCCAATGAACACTGAAGCTTTCTTT
CASSHPMNTEAFF
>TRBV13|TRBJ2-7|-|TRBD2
TGTGCCAGCAGCTTCTCCAGCGGGAGAATGTACGAGCAGTACTTC
CASSFSSGRMYEQYF
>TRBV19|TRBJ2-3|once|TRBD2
TGTGCCAGTAGTGAGGGACTAGTCAGCACAGATACGCAGTATTTT
CASSEGLVSTDTQYF
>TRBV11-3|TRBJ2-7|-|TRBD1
TGTGCCAGCAGCACCCACAGGGGCGAGCAGTACTTC
CASSTHRGEQYF
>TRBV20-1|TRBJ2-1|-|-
TGCAGTGCTAGGGGTTTCGAGCAGTTCTTC
CSARGFEQFF